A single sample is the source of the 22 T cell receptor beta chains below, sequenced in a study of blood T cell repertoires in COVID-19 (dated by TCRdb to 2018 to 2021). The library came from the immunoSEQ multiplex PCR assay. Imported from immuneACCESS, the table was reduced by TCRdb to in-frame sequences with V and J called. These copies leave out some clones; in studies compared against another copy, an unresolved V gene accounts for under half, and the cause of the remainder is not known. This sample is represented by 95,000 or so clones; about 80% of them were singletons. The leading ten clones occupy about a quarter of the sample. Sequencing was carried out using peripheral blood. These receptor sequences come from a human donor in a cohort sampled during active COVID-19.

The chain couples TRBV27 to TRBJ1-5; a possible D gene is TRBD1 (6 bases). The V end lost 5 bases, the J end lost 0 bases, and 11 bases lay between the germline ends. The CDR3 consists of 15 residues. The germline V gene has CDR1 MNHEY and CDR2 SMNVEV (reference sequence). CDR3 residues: CASSPRQDSNQPQHF. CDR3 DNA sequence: TGTGCCAGCAGTCCACGACAGGATAGCAATCAGCCCCAGCATTTT.

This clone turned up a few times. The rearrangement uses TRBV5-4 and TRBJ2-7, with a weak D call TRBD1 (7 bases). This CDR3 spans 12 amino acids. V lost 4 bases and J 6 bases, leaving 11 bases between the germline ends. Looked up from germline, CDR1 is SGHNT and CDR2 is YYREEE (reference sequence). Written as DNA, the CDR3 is TGTGCCAGCAGCGGAGGGACAGCCGAGCAGTACTTC. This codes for CASSGGTAEQYF.

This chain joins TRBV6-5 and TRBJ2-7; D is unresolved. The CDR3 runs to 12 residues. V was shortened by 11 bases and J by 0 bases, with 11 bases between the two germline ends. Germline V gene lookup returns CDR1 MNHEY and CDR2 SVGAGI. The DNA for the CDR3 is TGTGCCGACTCTGAAAGCTCCTACGAGCAGTACTTC. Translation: CADSESSYEQYF.

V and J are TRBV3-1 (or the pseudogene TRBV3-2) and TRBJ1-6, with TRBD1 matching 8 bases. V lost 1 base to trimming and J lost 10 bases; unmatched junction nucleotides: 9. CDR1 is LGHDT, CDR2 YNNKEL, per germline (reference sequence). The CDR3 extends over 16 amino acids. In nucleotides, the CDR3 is TGTGCCAGCAGCCAAGGACCGACAGGGGTCGGGTCACCCCTCCACTTT. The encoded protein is CASSQGPTGVGSPLHF.

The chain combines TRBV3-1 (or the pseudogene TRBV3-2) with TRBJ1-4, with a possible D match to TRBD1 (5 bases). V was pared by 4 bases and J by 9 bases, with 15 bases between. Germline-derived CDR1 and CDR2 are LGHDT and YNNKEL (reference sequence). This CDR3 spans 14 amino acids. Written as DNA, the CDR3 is TGTGCCAGCAGCCGGTTCCGCCAGGGTAAAAAACTGTTTTTT. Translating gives CASSRFRQGKKLFF.

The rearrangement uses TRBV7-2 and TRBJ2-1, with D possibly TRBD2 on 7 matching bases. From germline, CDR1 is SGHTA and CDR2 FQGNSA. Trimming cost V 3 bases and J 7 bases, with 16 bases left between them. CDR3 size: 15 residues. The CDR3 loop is CASSLGGLLGNEQFF. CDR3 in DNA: TGTGCCAGCAGCTTGGGGGGGCTCCTGGGGAATGAGCAGTTCTTC. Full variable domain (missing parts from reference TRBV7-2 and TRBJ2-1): GAGVSQSPSNKVTEKGKDVELRCDPISGHTALYWYRQSLGQGLEFLIYFQGNSAPDKSGLPSDRFSAERTGGSVSTLTIQRTQQEDSAVYLCASSLGGLLGNEQFFGPGTRLTVL.

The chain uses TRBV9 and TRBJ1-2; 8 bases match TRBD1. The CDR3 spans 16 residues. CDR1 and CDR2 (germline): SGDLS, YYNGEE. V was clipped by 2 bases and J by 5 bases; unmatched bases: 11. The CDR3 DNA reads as TGTGCCAGCAGCGTGGGGGGAGGGACAGGCTTTTATGGCTACACCTTC. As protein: CASSVGGGTGFYGYTF.

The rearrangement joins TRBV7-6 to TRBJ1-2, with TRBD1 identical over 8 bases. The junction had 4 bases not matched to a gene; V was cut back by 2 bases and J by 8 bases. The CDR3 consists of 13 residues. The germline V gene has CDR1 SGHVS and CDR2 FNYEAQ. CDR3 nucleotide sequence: TGTGCCAGCAGCTTACAGGGGGCGAGGGGCTACACCTTC. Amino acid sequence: CASSLQGARGYTF.

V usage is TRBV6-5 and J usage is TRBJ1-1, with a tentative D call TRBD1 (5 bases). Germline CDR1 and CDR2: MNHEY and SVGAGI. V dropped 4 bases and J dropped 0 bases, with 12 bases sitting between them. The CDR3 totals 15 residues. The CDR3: CASSSARQLNTEAFF. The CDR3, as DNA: TGTGCCAGCAGTTCAGCCCGACAGTTGAACACTGAAGCTTTCTTT.

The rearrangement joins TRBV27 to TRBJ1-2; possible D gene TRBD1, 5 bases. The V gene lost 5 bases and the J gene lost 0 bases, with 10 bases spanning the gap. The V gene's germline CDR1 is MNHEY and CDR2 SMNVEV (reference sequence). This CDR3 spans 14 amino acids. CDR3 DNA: TGTGCCAGCAGTCAGGGTTTCCCTAACTATGGCTACACCTTC. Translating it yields CASSQGFPNYGYTF.

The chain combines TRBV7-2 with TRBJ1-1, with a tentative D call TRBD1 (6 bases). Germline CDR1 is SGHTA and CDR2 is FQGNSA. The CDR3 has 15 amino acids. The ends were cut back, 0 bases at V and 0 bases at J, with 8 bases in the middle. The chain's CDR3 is CASSLADSLNTEAFF. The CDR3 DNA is TGTGCCAGCAGCTTAGCGGACAGCCTGAACACTGAAGCTTTCTTT.

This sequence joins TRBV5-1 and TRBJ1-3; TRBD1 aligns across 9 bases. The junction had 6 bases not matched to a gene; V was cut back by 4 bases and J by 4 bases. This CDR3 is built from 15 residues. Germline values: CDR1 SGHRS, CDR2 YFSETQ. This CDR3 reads CASSLTGGAGNTIYF. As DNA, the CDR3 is TGCGCCAGCAGCCTTACAGGGGGCGCGGGAAACACCATATATTTT.

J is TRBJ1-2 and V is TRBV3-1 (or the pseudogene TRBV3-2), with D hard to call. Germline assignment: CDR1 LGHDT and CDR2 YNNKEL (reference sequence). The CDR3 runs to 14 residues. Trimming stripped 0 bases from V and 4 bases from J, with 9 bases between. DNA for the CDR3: TGTGCCAGCAGCCAAGAGGCACGGGGCTATGGCTACACCTTC. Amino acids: CASSQEARGYGYTF.

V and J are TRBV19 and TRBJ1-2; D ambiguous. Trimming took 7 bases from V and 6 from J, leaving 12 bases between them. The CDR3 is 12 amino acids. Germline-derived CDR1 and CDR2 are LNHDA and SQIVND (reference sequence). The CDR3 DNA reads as TGTGCCAGTACCTTGACGCGGGATGGCTACACCTTC. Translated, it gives CASTLTRDGYTF.

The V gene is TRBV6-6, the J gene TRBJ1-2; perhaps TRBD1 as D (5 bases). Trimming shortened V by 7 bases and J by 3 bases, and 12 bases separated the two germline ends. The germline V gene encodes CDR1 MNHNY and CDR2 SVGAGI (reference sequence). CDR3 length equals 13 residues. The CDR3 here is CASTTMTDYGYTF. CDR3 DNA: TGTGCCAGCACCACAATGACAGACTATGGCTACACCTTC.

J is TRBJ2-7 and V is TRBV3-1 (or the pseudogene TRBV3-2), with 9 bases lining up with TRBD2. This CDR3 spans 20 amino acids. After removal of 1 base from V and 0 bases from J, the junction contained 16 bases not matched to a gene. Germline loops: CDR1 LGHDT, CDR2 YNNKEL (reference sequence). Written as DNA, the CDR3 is TGTGCCAGCAGCCAAGCGAATACCCCCCTCCGACTAGCGGCCTCCTACGAGCAGTACTTC. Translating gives CASSQANTPLRLAASYEQYF.

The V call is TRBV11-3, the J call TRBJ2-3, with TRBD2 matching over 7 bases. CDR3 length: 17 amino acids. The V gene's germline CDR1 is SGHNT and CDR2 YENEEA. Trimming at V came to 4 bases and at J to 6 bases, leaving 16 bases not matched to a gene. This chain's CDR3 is CASSSIWRGNPLDTQYF. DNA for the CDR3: TGTGCCAGCAGCTCAATCTGGCGGGGGAACCCGTTGGATACGCAGTATTTT.

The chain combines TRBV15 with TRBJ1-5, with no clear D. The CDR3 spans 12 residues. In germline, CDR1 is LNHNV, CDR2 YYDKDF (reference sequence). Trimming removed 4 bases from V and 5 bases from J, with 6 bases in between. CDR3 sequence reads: CATSKQDQPQHF. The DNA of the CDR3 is TGTGCCACCAGCAAACAAGATCAGCCCCAGCATTTT.

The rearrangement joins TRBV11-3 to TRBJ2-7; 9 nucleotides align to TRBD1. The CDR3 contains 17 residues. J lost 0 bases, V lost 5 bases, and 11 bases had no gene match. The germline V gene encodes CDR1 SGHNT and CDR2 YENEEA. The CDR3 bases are TGTGCCAGCAGCCCAGGTAGGACAGGGGTCGGCTCCTACGAGCAGTACTTC. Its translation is CASSPGRTGVGSYEQYF.

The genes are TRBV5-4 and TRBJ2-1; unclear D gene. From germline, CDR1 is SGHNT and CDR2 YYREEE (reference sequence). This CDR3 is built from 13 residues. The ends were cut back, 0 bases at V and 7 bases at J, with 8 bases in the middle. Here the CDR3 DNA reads TGTGCCAGCAGCTTGGATCCCAGGAATGAGCAGTTCTTC. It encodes CASSLDPRNEQFF.

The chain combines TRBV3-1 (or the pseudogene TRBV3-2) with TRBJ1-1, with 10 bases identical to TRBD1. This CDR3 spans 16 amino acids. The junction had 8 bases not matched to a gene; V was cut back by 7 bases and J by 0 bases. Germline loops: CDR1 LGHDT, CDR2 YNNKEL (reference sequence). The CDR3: CASNRQGAGMNTEAFF. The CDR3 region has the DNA TGTGCCAGCAACCGACAGGGGGCCGGGATGAACACTGAAGCTTTCTTT.

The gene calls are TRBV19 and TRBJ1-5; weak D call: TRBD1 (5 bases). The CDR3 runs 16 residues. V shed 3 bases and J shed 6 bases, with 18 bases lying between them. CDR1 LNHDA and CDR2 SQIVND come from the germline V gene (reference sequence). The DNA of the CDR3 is TGTGCCAGTAGTATGGGGGGAATGCAAGGGGCTCAGCCCCAGCATTTT. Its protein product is CASSMGGMQGAQPQHF.